This T cell receptor (beta chain) was recorded in a study of blood T cell repertoires in COVID-19. Background on the study: COVID-19 samples from acute and convalescent phases originated in the United States, Italy and Spain. Nucleic acid was either cDNA or gDNA, and it came from T cells, B-cell-depleted T cells, or PBMCs.

This clone appeared a single time. In the original processing: Estimated nucleated cell counts came from reference gene primer amplification. TCRdb keeps only in-frame clones here, not all; method: immunoSEQ multiplex PCR. That table gives V, J and clone size, and the DNA gave D and trimming. The sample lists 200,000 to 300,000 clones, approximately 84% occurring once. Looked up from germline, CDR1 is LNHDA and CDR2 is SQIVND (reference sequence). V lost 5 bases and J lost 0; bases outside the gene matches: 16. The CDR3 has 20 residues. This receptor was taken from a woman aged 80 or over with acute or convalescent COVID-19. The sample was peripheral blood. J is TRBJ2-1 and V is TRBV19; the match to TRBD2 covers 10 bases. CDR3 sequence reads: CASSGSGPSGGPYSYNEQFF. The CDR3, as DNA: TGTGCCAGTAGTGGCTCCGGGCCTAGCGGGGGTCCATACTCCTACAATGAGCAGTTCTTC.